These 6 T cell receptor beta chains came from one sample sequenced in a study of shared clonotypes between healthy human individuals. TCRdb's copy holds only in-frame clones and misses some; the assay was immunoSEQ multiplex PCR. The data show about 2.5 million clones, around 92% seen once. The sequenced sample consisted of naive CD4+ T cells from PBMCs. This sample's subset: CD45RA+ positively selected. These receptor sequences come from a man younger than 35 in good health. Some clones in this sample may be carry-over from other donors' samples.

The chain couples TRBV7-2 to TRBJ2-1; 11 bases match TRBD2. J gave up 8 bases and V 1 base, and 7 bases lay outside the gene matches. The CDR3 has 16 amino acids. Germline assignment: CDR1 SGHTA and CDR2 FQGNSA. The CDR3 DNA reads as TGTGCCAGCAGCTTAGTTCGACTAGCGGGAATATATGAGCAGTTCTTC. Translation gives CASSLVRLAGIYEQFF.

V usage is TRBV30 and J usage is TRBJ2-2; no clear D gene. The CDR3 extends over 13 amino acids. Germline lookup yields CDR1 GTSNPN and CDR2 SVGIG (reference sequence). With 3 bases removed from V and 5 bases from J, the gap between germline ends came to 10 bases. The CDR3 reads CAWRGSVTGELFF. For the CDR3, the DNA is TGTGCCTGGAGGGGGTCGGTGACCGGGGAGCTGTTTTTT. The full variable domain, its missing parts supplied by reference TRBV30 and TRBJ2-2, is SQTIHQWPATLVQPVGSPLSLECTVEGTSNPNLYWYRQAAGRGLQLLFYSVGIGQISSEVPQNLSASRPQDRQFILSSKKLLLSDSGFYLCAWRGSVTGELFFGEGSRLTVL.

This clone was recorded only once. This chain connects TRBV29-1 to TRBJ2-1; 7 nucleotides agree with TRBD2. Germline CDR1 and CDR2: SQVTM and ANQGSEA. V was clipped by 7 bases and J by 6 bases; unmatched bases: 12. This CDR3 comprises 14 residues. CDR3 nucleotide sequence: TGCAGCGGCCTTGGGCTTTGGACTAGCAATGAGCAGTTCTTC. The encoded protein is CSGLGLWTSNEQFF.

The CDR3 reads CASSQGGPGSLGYTF. For the CDR3, the DNA is TGCGCCAGCAGCCAAGGAGGTCCGGGGAGCCTTGGCTACACCTTC. The rearrangement joins TRBV4-1 to TRBJ1-2; D unresolved. The CDR3 extends over 15 amino acids. The V end was cut by 1 base, the J end by 7 bases, with 16 bases between. Germline loops: CDR1 MGHRA, CDR2 YSYEKL.

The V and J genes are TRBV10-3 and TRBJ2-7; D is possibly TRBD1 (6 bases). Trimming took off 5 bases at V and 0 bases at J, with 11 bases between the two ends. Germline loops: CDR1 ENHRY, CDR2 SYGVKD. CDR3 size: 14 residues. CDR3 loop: CAISKNRDSYEQYF. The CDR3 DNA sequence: TGTGCCATCAGTAAGAACAGGGACTCCTACGAGCAGTACTTC.

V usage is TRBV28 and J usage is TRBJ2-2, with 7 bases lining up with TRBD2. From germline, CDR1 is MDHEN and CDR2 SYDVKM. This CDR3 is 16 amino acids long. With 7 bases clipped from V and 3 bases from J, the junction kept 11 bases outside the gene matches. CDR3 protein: CASIPGGGTHTGELFF. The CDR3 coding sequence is TGTGCCAGCATTCCTGGGGGGGGGACCCACACCGGGGAGCTGTTTTTT.